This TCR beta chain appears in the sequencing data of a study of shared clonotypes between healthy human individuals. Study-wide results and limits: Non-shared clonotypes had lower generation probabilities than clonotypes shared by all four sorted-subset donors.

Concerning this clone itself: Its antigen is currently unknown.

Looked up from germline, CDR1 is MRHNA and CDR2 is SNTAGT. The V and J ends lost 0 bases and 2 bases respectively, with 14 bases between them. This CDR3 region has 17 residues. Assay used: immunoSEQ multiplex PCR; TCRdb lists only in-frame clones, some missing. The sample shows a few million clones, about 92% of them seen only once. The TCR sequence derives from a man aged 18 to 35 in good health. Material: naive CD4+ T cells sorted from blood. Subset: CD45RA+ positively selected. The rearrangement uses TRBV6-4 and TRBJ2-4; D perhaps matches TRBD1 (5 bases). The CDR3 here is CASSDSGQGWTKNIQYF. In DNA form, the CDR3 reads TGTGCCAGCAGTGACTCCGGGCAGGGCTGGACCAAAAACATTCAGTACTTC.